This T cell receptor beta chain was identified during a study of blood T cell repertoires in COVID-19. Study-wide context: The United States, Italy and Spain supplied acute and convalescent COVID-19 samples. The analysed material was cDNA or gDNA that came from T cells, B-cell-depleted T cells, or PBMCs.

This clone turned up a few times. Trimming took 2 bases from V and 4 from J, leaving 11 bases between them. Germline CDR1 SNHLY, CDR2 FYNNEI. CDR3 length: 14 amino acids. Per the original methods: Nucleated cell counts were estimated from reference gene primer amplification. TCRdb's copy holds only in-frame clones and misses some; the assay was immunoSEQ multiplex PCR. That table furnishes V, J and clone size, whereas the DNA furnished D and trimming. The table lists 250,000 to 300,000 clones, roughly 90% of them singletons, with 2.2% in the top ten. The V call is TRBV2, the J call TRBJ1-2; weak D call: TRBD1 (5 bases). The receptor was isolated from a woman in her forties or fifties who had recovered from COVID-19. Specimen: peripheral blood. CDR3 nucleotide sequence: TGTGCCAGCAGTGAAATGAGACAGATCTATGGCTACACCTTC. The encoded protein is CASSEMRQIYGYTF. The entire variable domain, with the rest obtained from reference TRBV2 and TRBJ1-2, is as follows: EPEVTQTPSHQVTQMGQEVILRCVPISNHLYFYWYRQILGQKVEFLVSFYNNEISEKSEIFDDQFSVERPDGSNFTLKIRSTKLEDSAMYFCASSEMRQIYGYTFGSGTRLTVV.